These 26 T cell receptor beta chains share one sample of origin, sequenced in a study of blood T cell repertoires in COVID-19. The assay was immunoSEQ multiplex PCR, and TCRdb's table has in-frame clones only and misses some. The sample includes some 300,000 clones, 89% seen only once; the top ten take about 1.7%. The specimen sequenced was PBMCs or T cells enriched from blood (not recorded which). The receptors here all came from a woman in her thirties or forties who had recovered from COVID-19.

The chain joins TRBV19 to TRBJ1-2; a possible D gene is TRBD1 (5 bases). The germline V and J ends were trimmed by 4 bases and 3 bases, with 18 bases remaining between them. The length of the CDR3 is 16 residues. Germline V gives CDR1 LNHDA, CDR2 SQIVND (reference sequence). CDR3 in amino acids: CASSTGTAASHYGYTF. The CDR3 coding sequence is TGTGCCAGTAGTACCGGGACTGCGGCTAGTCACTATGGCTACACCTTC.

This chain uses TRBV6-1 with TRBJ2-7; D not resolved. The CDR3 runs to 14 residues. Deletions cut 2 bases from V and 0 bases from J, with 8 bases between. Germline CDR1 MNHNS, CDR2 SASEGT. The CDR3: CASSESVFSYEQYF. The CDR3 DNA sequence: TGTGCCAGCAGTGAATCGGTGTTCTCCTACGAGCAGTACTTC.

The gene calls are TRBV5-1 and TRBJ2-1; 9 bases agree with TRBD2. The CDR3 totals 16 residues. The V and J ends lost 1 base and 7 bases, in that order; junction bases with no gene match: 9. The V gene's germline CDR1 is SGHRS and CDR2 YFSETQ. CDR3 DNA sequence: TGCGCCAGCAGCTTGCCCTGGGCTAGCGGGGAAAATGAGCAGTTCTTC. It codes for CASSLPWASGENEQFF.

This clone was detected only once. The chain is built from TRBV4-2 and TRBJ2-1; maybe TRBD2 (6 bases). The CDR3 covers 14 residues. The germline CDR1 and CDR2 sequences are LGHNA and YNFKEQ. Trimming stripped 0 bases from V and 7 bases from J, with 10 bases between. The CDR3 coding sequence is TGTGCCAGCAGCCAAGAAATTGGGGGGAATGAGCAGTTCTTC. Residues: CASSQEIGGNEQFF.

The chain has TRBV5-1 and TRBJ1-6, with D maybe TRBD1 (5 bases). This CDR3 has 14 residues. The V gene's germline CDR1 is SGHRS and CDR2 YFSETQ. V gave up 0 bases and J gave up 7 bases, with 8 bases separating them. CDR3 sequence: CASSLDGGNSPLHF. In DNA form, the CDR3 reads TGCGCCAGCAGCTTGGATGGGGGGAATTCACCCCTCCACTTT.

The V and J genes are TRBV19 and TRBJ2-2; a weak D match, TRBD1 (6 bases). Germline V CDR1 and CDR2: LNHDA, SQIVND (reference sequence). CDR3 length equals 15 residues. V was pared by 7 bases and J by 4 bases, with 16 bases between. For the CDR3, the DNA is TGTGCCAGTACAAGGGGGTCCACGGGCACCGGGGAGCTGTTTTTT. Translating it yields CASTRGSTGTGELFF.

The rearrangement uses TRBV19 and TRBJ1-1; D may be TRBD1 (5 bases). The germline V gene encodes CDR1 LNHDA and CDR2 SQIVND (reference sequence). The V gene lost 10 bases and the J gene lost 3 bases, with 21 bases spanning the gap. This CDR3 comprises 15 residues. CDR3 protein: CATSPKIQAYTEAFF. The CDR3 DNA reads TGTGCCACCAGTCCAAAGATACAGGCCTACACTGAAGCTTTCTTT. Complete variable domain (other parts from reference TRBV19 and TRBJ1-1): DGGITQSPKYLFRKEGQNVTLSCEQNLNHDAMYWYRQDPGQGLRLIYYSQIVNDFQKGDIAEGYSVSREKKESFPLTVTSAQKNPTAFYLCATSPKIQAYTEAFFGQGTRLTVV.

The chain carries TRBV27 and TRBJ2-7; D may be TRBD1 (6 bases). V was shortened by 5 bases and J by 1 base, with 12 bases between the two germline ends. Germline assignment: CDR1 MNHEY and CDR2 SMNVEV (reference sequence). The CDR3 extends over 14 amino acids. Here the CDR3 DNA reads TGTGCCAGCAGTCAACCCGGGACATCCTACGAGCAGTACTTC. Amino acids: CASSQPGTSYEQYF.

The V call is TRBV27, the J call TRBJ1-5; no reliable D call. The CDR3 is 12 amino acids. CDR1 and CDR2 from the germline V gene are MNHEY and SMNVEV (reference sequence). Trimming removed 3 bases from V and 4 bases from J, with 4 bases in between. The CDR3 spells CASSFQNQPQHF. The DNA of the CDR3 is TGTGCCAGCAGTTTTCAGAATCAGCCCCAGCATTTT.

The gene calls are TRBV5-1 and TRBJ2-1; no reliable D call. In germline, CDR1 is SGHRS, CDR2 YFSETQ. Trimming left V 0 bases short and J 8 bases short, with 12 bases between. The CDR3 is 14 residues long. The CDR3 here is CASSLGASVDEQFF. The CDR3 region has the DNA TGCGCCAGCAGCTTGGGTGCGAGTGTCGATGAGCAGTTCTTC.

The chain combines TRBV12-3 or TRBV12-4 with TRBJ1-2; D is perhaps TRBD1 (5 bases). V lost 8 bases to trimming and J lost 8 bases, with 15 bases between them. The CDR3 length is 12 residues. DNA for the CDR3: TGTGCCAGCGTATCAGGGATTCAGGGCTACACCTTC. It codes for CASVSGIQGYTF.

The count of this clone is one. J is TRBJ2-5 and V is TRBV7-2; the D gene is possibly TRBD2 (6 bases). Trimming removed 1 base at V and 0 bases at J, with 6 bases between. The germline V gene has CDR1 SGHTA and CDR2 FQGNSA. The CDR3 loop spans 14 amino acids. In DNA, the CDR3 is TGTGCCAGCAGCTTAGGCGGGAACCAAGAGACCCAGTACTTC. Its translation is CASSLGGNQETQYF.

The genes are TRBV7-2 and TRBJ1-3, with 8 positions matching TRBD1. J was trimmed by 1 base and V by 3 bases; bases with no gene match: 5. Germline CDR1 and CDR2: SGHTA and FQGNSA. The CDR3 is 16 residues long. For the CDR3, the DNA is TGTGCCAGCAGCTTCACAGGGGGAACTTCTGGAAACACCATATATTTT. Amino acid sequence: CASSFTGGTSGNTIYF.

In this sample, this clone turned up a few times. V and J are TRBV2 and TRBJ1-1; weak D call: TRBD1 (5 bases). CDR3 length: 13 amino acids. The ends were cut back, 6 bases at V and 5 bases at J, with 13 bases in the middle. Germline CDR1 reads SNHLY; CDR2 reads FYNNEI. The CDR3 sequence is CASRGTPGTEAFF. DNA of the CDR3: TGTGCCAGCAGGGGGACTCCGGGGACTGAAGCTTTCTTT.

The CDR3 coding sequence is TGTGCCAGCAGCTTGGGGGCGGTTCGGGGATCAAGTGAAAAACTGTTTTTT. Translated: CASSLGAVRGSSEKLFF. The J gene is TRBJ1-4, the V gene TRBV5-6; no firm D call. The germline CDR1 and CDR2 sequences are SGHDT and YYEEEE. The CDR3 sequence is 17 residues long. Trimming stripped 0 bases from V and 7 bases from J, with 19 bases between. Looking up the rest from reference TRBV5-6 and TRBJ1-4 gives the full variable domain: DAGVTQSPTHLIKTRGQQVTLRCSPKSGHDTVSWYQQALGQGPQFIFQYYEEEERQRGNFPDRFSGHQFPNYSSELNVNALLLGDSALYLCASSLGAVRGSSEKLFFGSGTQLSVL.

The chain has TRBV2 and TRBJ2-7; D is ambiguous. Trimming removed 2 bases at V and 2 bases at J, with 7 bases between. This CDR3 has 13 amino acids. Germline CDR1 SNHLY, CDR2 FYNNEI. CDR3 sequence: CASSETAPYEQYF. For the CDR3, the DNA is TGTGCCAGCAGTGAAACAGCTCCCTACGAGCAGTACTTC.

The V and J genes are TRBV10-3 and TRBJ1-6, with TRBD1 as a possible D gene (5 bases). The germline V and J ends were trimmed by 4 bases and 6 bases, with 10 bases remaining between them. Germline V gives CDR1 ENHRY, CDR2 SYGVKD. This CDR3 has 14 amino acids. Here the CDR3 DNA reads TGTGCCATCAGTGCAGGGCCGGTTAATTCACCCCTCCACTTT. Protein: CAISAGPVNSPLHF.

This clone was seen once. V usage is TRBV12-5 and J usage is TRBJ1-1, with D perhaps TRBD1 (5 bases). Germline lookup yields CDR1 LGHNT and CDR2 FRNRAP. V shed 0 bases and J shed 4 bases, with 12 bases lying between them. The CDR3 is 15 amino acids. For the CDR3, the DNA is TGTGCTAGTGGTTTGGTACTAAGGCAGGGCACTGAAGCTTTCTTT. Encoded protein: CASGLVLRQGTEAFF.

The V gene is TRBV7-9, the J gene TRBJ1-2; TRBD1 is a possible D gene (5 bases). With 1 base removed from V and 6 bases from J, the gap between germline ends came to 12 bases. Germline V gene data show CDR1 as SEHNR and CDR2 as FQNEAQ (reference sequence). There are 14 residues in the CDR3. The CDR3 reads CASSLVGRGNGYTF. In DNA, the CDR3 is TGTGCCAGCAGCTTAGTTGGTCGGGGGAATGGCTACACCTTC.

DNA of the CDR3: TGTGCCAGCAGAAATCTCGCGGGACAGGGCAACTATGGCTACACCTTC. This encodes CASRNLAGQGNYGYTF. The V gene is TRBV7-9, the J gene TRBJ1-2; 9 bases line up with TRBD1. The CDR3 is made up of 16 amino acids. The V gene's germline CDR1 is SEHNR and CDR2 FQNEAQ (reference sequence). After removal of 6 bases from V and 2 bases from J, the junction contained 10 bases not matched to a gene.

The rearrangement links TRBV5-1 to TRBJ1-4; D is unclear. With 5 bases removed from V and 6 bases from J, the gap between germline ends came to 14 bases. This CDR3 is built from 14 residues. In germline, CDR1 is SGHRS, CDR2 YFSETQ. Written as DNA, the CDR3 is TGCGCCAGCAGTCGGTCGGACTGGGATGAAAAACTGTTTTTT. Residues: CASSRSDWDEKLFF.

The chain is built from TRBV11-3 and TRBJ2-1, with D possibly matching TRBD1 (6 bases). Trimming took off 5 bases at V and 10 bases at J, with 18 bases between the two ends. The CDR3 consists of 14 residues. Germline V gene sequence: CDR1 SGHNT, CDR2 YENEEA. For the CDR3, the DNA is TGTGCCAGCAGCCCCGAACCTTTTACAGGGGAGCAGTTCTTC. Its translation is CASSPEPFTGEQFF.

The V call is TRBV4-3, the J call TRBJ2-1; 7 bases map to TRBD1. The J segment lost 3 bases and the V segment lost 5 bases, leaving 1 base of the junction unmatched. The CDR3 extends over 13 amino acids. Germline CDR1 and CDR2: LGHNA and YSLEER. The CDR3 sequence is CASSGDSYNEQFF. The CDR3 region has the DNA TGCGCCAGCAGCGGGGACAGCTACAATGAGCAGTTCTTC.

This sequence joins TRBV19 and TRBJ1-5; D is unresolved. The CDR3 loop spans 14 amino acids. CDR1 and CDR2 (germline): LNHDA, SQIVND (reference sequence). The V end was cut by 3 bases, the J end by 6 bases, with 12 bases between. CDR3 nucleotide sequence: TGTGCCAGTAGTATGTTGGACGCGGGTCAGCCCCAGCATTTT. Its translation is CASSMLDAGQPQHF.

The CDR3, as DNA: TGTGCCAGTAGTATAGCCGGGACAGGGGGCGGAGGCTACACCTTC. This sequence encodes CASSIAGTGGGGYTF. The chain uses TRBV19 and TRBJ1-2; 12 nucleotides line up with TRBD1. The CDR3 is made up of 15 amino acids. V was pared by 1 base and J by 8 bases, with 5 bases of the junction left unmatched. CDR1 LNHDA and CDR2 SQIVND come from the germline V gene (reference sequence).

The chain couples TRBV27 to TRBJ1-1; D gene uncertain. The germline CDR1 and CDR2 sequences are MNHEY and SMNVEV (reference sequence). The CDR3 runs to 16 residues. The V and J ends lost 4 bases and 4 bases respectively, with 19 bases between them. Here the CDR3 reads CASSSVRILGGTEAFF. CDR3 coding DNA: TGTGCCAGCAGTTCTGTCAGGATCTTAGGAGGCACTGAAGCTTTCTTT.